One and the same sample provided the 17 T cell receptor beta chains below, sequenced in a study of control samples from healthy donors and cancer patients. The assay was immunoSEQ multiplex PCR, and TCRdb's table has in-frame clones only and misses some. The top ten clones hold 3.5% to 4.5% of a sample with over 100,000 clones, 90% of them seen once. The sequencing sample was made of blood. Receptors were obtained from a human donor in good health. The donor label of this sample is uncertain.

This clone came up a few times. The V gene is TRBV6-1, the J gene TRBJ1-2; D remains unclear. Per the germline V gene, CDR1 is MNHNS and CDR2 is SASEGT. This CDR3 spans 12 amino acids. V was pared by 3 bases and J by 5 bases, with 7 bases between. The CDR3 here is CASSEEVYGYTF. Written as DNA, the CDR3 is TGTGCCAGCAGTGAGGAGGTTTATGGCTACACCTTC.

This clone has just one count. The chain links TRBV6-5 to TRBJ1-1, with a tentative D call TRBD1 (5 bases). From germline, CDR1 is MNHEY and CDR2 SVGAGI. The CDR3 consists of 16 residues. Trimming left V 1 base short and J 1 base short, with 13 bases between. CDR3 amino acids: CASSYFAGGTNTEAFF. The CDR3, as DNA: TGTGCCAGCAGTTACTTCGCGGGGGGTACGAACACTGAAGCTTTCTTT.

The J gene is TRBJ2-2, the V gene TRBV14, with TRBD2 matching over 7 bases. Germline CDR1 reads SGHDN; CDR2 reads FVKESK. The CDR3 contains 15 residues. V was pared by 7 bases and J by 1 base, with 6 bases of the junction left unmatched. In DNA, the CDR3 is TGTGCCAGCACCCCCGGGACTAAGAACACCGGGGAGCTGTTTTTT. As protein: CASTPGTKNTGELFF.

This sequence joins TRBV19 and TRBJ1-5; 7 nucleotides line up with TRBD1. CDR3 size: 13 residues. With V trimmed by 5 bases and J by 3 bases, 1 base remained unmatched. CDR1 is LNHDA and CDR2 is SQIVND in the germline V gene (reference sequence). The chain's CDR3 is CASSGTVNQPQHF. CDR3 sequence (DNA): TGTGCCAGTAGTGGGACAGTCAATCAGCCCCAGCATTTT.

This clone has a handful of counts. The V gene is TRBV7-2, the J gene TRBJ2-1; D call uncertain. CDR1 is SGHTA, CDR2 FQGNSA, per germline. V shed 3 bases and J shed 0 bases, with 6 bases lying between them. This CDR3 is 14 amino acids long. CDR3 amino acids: CASSLESSYNEQFF. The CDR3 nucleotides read TGTGCCAGCAGCTTGGAGAGCTCCTACAATGAGCAGTTCTTC. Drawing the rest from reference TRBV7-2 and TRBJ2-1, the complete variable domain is GAGVSQSPSNKVTEKGKDVELRCDPISGHTALYWYRQSLGQGLEFLIYFQGNSAPDKSGLPSDRFSAERTGGSVSTLTIQRTQQEDSAVYLCASSLESSYNEQFFGPGTRLTVL.

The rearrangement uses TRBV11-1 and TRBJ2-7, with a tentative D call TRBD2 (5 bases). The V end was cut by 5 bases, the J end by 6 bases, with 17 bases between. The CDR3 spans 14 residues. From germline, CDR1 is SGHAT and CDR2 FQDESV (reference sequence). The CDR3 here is CASSEQRKTSEQYF. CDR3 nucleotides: TGTGCCAGCAGCGAACAGAGAAAAACTAGCGAGCAGTACTTC. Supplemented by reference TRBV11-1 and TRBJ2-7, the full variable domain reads EAEVAQSPRYKITEKSQAVAFWCDPISGHATLYWYRQILGQGPELLVQFQDESVVDDSQLPKDRFSAERLKGVDSTLKIQPAELGDSAMYLCASSEQRKTSEQYFGPGTRLTVT.

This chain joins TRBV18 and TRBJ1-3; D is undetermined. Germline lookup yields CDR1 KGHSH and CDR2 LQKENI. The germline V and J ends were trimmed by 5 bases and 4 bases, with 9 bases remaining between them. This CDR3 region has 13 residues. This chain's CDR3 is CASSSDVGNTIYF. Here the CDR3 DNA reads TGTGCCAGCTCATCAGATGTCGGAAACACCATATATTTT.

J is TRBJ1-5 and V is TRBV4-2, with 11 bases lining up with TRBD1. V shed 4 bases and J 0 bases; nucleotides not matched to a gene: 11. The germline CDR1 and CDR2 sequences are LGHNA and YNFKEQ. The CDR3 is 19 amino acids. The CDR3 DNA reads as TGTGCCAGCAGCCGATCGGGACAGGGGGACGGATATAGCAATCAGCCCCAGCATTTT. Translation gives CASSRSGQGDGYSNQPQHF.

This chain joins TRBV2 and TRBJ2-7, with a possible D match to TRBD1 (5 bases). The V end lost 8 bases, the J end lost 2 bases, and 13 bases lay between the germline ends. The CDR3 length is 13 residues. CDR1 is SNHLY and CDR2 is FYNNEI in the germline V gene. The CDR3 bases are TGTGCCAGCGTCAGGGAACCCGCCTACGAGCAGTACTTC. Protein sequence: CASVREPAYEQYF.

DNA for the CDR3: TGCGCCAGCAGCCGGGACAGCTCCTACAATGAGCAGTTCTTC. Encoded protein: CASSRDSSYNEQFF. The chain has TRBV5-1 and TRBJ2-1; 7 nucleotides agree with TRBD1. Germline values: CDR1 SGHRS, CDR2 YFSETQ. This CDR3 has 14 residues. With 4 bases clipped from V and 0 bases from J, the junction kept 1 base outside the gene matches. Filled out from reference TRBV5-1 and TRBJ2-1, the complete variable domain reads KAGVTQTPRYLIKTRGQQVTLSCSPISGHRSVSWYQQTPGQGLQFLFEYFSETQRNKGNFPGRFSGRQFSNSRSEMNVSTLELGDSALYLCASSRDSSYNEQFFGPGTRLTVL.

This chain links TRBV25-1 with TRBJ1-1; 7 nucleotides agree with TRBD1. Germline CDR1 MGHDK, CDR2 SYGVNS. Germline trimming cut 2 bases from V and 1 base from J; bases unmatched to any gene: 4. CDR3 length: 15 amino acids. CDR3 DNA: TGTGCCAGCAGTGAACCAAGACAGGGGAACACTGAAGCTTTCTTT. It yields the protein CASSEPRQGNTEAFF.

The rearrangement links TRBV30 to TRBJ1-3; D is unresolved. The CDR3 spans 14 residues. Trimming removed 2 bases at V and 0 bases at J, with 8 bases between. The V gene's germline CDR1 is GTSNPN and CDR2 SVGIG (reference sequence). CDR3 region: CAWSRRPSGNTIYF. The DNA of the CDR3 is TGTGCCTGGAGTAGGAGACCCTCTGGAAACACCATATATTTT.

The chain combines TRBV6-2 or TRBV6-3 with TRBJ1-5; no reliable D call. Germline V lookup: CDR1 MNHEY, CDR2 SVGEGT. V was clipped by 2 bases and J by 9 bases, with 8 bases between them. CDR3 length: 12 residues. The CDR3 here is CASSYGFWPQHF. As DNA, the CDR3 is TGTGCCAGCAGTTACGGGTTTTGGCCCCAGCATTTT.

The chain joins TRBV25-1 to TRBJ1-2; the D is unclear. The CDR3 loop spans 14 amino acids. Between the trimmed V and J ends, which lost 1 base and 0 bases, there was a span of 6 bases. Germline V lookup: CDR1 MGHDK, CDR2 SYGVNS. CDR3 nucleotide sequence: TGTGCCAGCAGTGAATCGGGCTCTAACTATGGCTACACCTTC. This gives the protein CASSESGSNYGYTF.

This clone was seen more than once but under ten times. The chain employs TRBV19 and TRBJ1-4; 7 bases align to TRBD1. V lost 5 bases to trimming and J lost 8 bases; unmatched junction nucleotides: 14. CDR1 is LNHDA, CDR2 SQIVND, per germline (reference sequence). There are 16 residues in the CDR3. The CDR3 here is CASSPLIDRAWEKLFF. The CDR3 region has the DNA TGTGCCAGTAGTCCATTAATCGACAGGGCCTGGGAAAAACTGTTTTTT. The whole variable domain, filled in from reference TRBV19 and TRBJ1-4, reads DGGITQSPKYLFRKEGQNVTLSCEQNLNHDAMYWYRQDPGQGLRLIYYSQIVNDFQKGDIAEGYSVSREKKESFPLTVTSAQKNPTAFYLCASSPLIDRAWEKLFFGSGTQLSVL.

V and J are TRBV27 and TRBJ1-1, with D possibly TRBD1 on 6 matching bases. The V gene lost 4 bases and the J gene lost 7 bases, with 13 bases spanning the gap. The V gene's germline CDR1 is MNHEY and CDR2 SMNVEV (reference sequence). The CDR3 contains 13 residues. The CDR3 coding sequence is TGTGCCAGCAGTTCAGTTGTAGGGGGTGAAGCTTTCTTT. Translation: CASSSVVGGEAFF.

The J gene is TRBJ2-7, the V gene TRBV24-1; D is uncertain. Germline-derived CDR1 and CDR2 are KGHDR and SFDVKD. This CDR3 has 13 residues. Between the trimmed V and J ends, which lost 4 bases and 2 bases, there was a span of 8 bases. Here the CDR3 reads CATSDSRTYEQYF. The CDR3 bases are TGTGCCACCAGTGACAGCCGGACCTACGAGCAGTACTTC.